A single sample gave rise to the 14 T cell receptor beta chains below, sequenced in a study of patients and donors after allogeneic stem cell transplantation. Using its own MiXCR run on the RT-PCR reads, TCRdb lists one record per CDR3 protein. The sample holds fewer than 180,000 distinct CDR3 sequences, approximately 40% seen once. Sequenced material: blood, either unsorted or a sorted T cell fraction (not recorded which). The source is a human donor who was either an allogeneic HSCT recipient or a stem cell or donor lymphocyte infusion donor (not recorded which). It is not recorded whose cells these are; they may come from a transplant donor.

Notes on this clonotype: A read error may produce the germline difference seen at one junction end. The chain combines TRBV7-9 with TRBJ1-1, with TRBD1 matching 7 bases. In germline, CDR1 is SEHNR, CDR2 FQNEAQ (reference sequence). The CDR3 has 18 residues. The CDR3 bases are TGTGCCAGCAGCTCCCAAGGCAGGGGGATGGCTATGAACGCTGAAGCTTTCTTT. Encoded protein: CASSSQGRGMAMNAEAFF.

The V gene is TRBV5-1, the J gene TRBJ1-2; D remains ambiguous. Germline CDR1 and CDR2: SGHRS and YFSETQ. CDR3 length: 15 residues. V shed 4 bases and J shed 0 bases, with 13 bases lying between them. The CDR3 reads CASSPRTEANYGYTF. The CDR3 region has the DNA TGCGCCAGCAGCCCAAGGACGGAGGCTAACTATGGCTACACCTTC.

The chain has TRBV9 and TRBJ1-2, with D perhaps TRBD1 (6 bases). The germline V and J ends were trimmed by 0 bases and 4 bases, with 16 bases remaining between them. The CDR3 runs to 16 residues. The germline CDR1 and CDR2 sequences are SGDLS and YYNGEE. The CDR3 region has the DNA TGTGCCAGCAGCGTAGGACCAACGGGGGACACCTATGGCTACACCTTC. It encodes CASSVGPTGDTYGYTF.

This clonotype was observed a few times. The CDR3 reads CASSEARRVGAFF. In nucleotides, the CDR3 is TGTGCCAGCAGTGAAGCAAGGAGGGTTGGCGCTTTCTTT. The rearrangement links TRBV2 to TRBJ1-1; D remains ambiguous. The germline V gene has CDR1 SNHLY and CDR2 FYNNEI. Trimming shortened V by 0 bases and J by 11 bases, and 13 bases separated the two germline ends. CDR3 length: 13 residues.

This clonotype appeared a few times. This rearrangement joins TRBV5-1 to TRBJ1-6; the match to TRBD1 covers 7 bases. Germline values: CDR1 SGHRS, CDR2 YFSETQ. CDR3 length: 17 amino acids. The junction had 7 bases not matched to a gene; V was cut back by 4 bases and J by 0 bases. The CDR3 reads CASSLRGSSSYNSPLHF. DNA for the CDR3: TGCGCCAGCAGCCTCAGGGGGTCAAGCTCCTATAATTCACCCCTCCACTTT.

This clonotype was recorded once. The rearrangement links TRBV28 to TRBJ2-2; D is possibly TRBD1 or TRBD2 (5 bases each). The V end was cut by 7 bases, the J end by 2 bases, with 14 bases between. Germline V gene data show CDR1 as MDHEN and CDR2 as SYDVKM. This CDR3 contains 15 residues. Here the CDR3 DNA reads TGTGCCAGCAACACGGGACCTCAAAACACCGGGGAGCTGTTTTTT. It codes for CASNTGPQNTGELFF.

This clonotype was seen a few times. Written as DNA, the CDR3 is TGTGCCAGCAGATACTCTCCGGGACACTTCTATAATTCACCCCTCCACTTT. Translation: CASRYSPGHFYNSPLHF. The chain combines TRBV7-2 with TRBJ1-6; tentatively, D is TRBD1 (6 bases). The V gene lost 6 bases and the J gene lost 3 bases, with 18 bases spanning the gap. The CDR3 totals 17 residues. Germline CDR1 SGHTA, CDR2 FQGNSA.

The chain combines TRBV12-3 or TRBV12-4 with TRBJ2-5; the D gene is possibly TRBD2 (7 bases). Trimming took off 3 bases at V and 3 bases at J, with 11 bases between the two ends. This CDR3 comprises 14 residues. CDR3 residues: CASSFWEGEETQYF. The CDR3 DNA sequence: TGTGCCAGCAGTTTTTGGGAGGGGGAAGAGACCCAGTACTTC.

The CDR3, as DNA: TGCGCCAGCAGCCAAGAGAACATGCCCAATGAAAAACTGTTTTTT. Encoded protein: CASSQENMPNEKLFF. This chain connects TRBV4-3 to TRBJ1-4; D gene ambiguous. This CDR3 comprises 15 residues. V lost 0 bases and J lost 5, with 10 bases in between. Looked up from germline, CDR1 is LGHNA and CDR2 is YSLEER.

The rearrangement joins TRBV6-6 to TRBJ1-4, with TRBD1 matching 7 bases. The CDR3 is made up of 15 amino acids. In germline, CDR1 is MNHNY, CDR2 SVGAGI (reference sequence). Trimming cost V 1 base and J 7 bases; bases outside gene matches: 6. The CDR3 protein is CASSYLYRQGEKLFF. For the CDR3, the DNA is TGTGCCAGCAGTTACTTATATAGACAGGGTGAAAAACTGTTTTTT.

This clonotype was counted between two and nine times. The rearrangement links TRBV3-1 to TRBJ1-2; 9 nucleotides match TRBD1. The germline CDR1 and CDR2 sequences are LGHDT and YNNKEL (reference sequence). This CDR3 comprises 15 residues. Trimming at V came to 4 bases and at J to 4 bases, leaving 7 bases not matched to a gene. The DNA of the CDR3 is TGTGCCAGCAGCCCACAGGGGGCCGGGTTCTATGGCTACACCTTC. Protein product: CASSPQGAGFYGYTF. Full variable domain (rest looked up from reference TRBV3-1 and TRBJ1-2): DTAVSQTPKYLVTQMGNDKSIKCEQNLGHDTMYWYKQDSKKFLKIMFSYNNKELIINETVPNRFSPKSPDKAHLNLHINSLELGDSAVYFCASSPQGAGFYGYTFGSGTRLTVV.

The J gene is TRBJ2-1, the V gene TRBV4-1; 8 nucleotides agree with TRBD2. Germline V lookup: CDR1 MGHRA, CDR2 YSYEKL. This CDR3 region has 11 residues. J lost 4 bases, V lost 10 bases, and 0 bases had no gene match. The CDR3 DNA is TGCGCCACGGGGGGGTACAATGAGCAGTTCTTC. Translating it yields CATGGYNEQFF.

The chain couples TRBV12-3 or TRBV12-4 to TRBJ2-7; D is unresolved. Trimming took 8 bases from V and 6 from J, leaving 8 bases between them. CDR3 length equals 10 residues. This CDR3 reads CASSHGEQYF. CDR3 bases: TGTGCCAGCTCCCATGGCGAGCAGTACTTC.

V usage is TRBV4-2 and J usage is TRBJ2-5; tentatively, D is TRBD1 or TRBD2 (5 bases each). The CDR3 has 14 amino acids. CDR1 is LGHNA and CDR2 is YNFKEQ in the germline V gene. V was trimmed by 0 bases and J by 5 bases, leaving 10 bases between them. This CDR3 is CASSQERGRETQYF. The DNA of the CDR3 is TGTGCCAGCAGCCAAGAAAGGGGACGGGAGACCCAGTACTTC.